A single sample gave rise to the 15 T cell receptor beta chains below, sequenced in a study of T cell responses to AZD1222 COVID-19 vaccine. The assay was immunoSEQ multiplex PCR, and TCRdb's table has in-frame clones only and misses some. The table includes 140,000 or so clones, 92% detected once. This sample comprised peripheral blood, obtained on day 0 of AZD1222 vaccination. All receptors derive from an adult in good health.

The genes are TRBV27 and TRBJ2-2; D unclear. Trimming pared 5 bases from V and 8 bases from J, leaving 6 bases between. The length of the CDR3 is 11 residues. CDR1 and CDR2 from the germline V gene are MNHEY and SMNVEV (reference sequence). The chain's CDR3 is CASSVAGELFF. The CDR3 DNA follows: TGTGCCAGCAGTGTCGCGGGGGAGCTGTTTTTT.

V usage is TRBV18 and J usage is TRBJ2-3, with D unclear. Trimming took 5 bases from V and 4 from J, leaving 10 bases between them. Germline values: CDR1 KGHSH, CDR2 LQKENI. This CDR3 comprises 13 residues. The CDR3: CASSSLDSDTQYF. The CDR3 DNA reads TGTGCCAGCTCATCGCTCGACTCAGATACGCAGTATTTT. The variable domain in full, completed from reference TRBV18 and TRBJ2-3, reads NAGVMQNPRHLVRRRGQEARLRCSPMKGHSHVYWYRQLPEEGLKFMVYLQKENIIDESGMPKERFSAEFPKEGPSILRIQQVVRGDSAAYFCASSSLDSDTQYFGPGTRLTVL.

The CDR3 region has the DNA TGTGCCAGCAGCTTAGTAGGCAGGGGGCTTGACACTGAAGCTTTCTTT. This gives the protein CASSLVGRGLDTEAFF. This sequence joins TRBV11-2 and TRBJ1-1; 8 bases are shared with TRBD1. Germline lookup yields CDR1 SGHAT and CDR2 FQNNGV. The ends lost 1 base at V and 3 bases at J; junction bases unmatched: 7. This CDR3 is built from 16 residues.

The V call is TRBV20-1, the J call TRBJ2-7; 10 bases fit TRBD1. In germline, CDR1 is DFQATT, CDR2 SNEGSKA (reference sequence). V shed 3 bases, J shed 2 bases, and the junction held 10 bases outside the gene matches. CDR3 length: 16 residues. CDR3 coding DNA: TGCAGTGCTAGTGAACCGGGACAGGGGCAGCCCTACGAGCAGTACTTC. This sequence encodes CSASEPGQGQPYEQYF.

This chain links TRBV2 with TRBJ2-7, with 10 bases lining up with TRBD2. CDR3 length: 14 residues. Germline V gene data show CDR1 as SNHLY and CDR2 as FYNNEI. V lost 7 bases to trimming and J lost 3 bases; unmatched junction nucleotides: 6. The CDR3 DNA sequence: TGTGCCAGCAAACCCGAGCGGGGGGGCTACGAGCAGTACTTC. Its protein is CASKPERGGYEQYF.

The chain couples TRBV28 to TRBJ2-5, with D maybe TRBD1 (5 bases). Trimming left V 5 bases short and J 8 bases short, with 9 bases between. Germline values: CDR1 MDHEN, CDR2 SYDVKM. The CDR3 sequence is 11 residues long. The CDR3 is CASSPGFTQYF. The CDR3 DNA follows: TGTGCCAGCAGTCCAGGGTTCACCCAGTACTTC.

The J gene is TRBJ2-7, the V gene TRBV5-5, with D perhaps TRBD1 (5 bases). Germline V CDR1 and CDR2: SGHKS, YYEKEE (reference sequence). The CDR3 spans 14 residues. Trimming stripped 4 bases from V and 2 bases from J, with 13 bases between. DNA of the CDR3: TGTGCCAGCAGCCTCCAGGGCGGAGCCTACGAGCAGTACTTC. This codes for CASSLQGGAYEQYF.

The gene calls are TRBV13 and TRBJ1-4, with D hard to call. Trimming pared 0 bases from V and 4 bases from J, leaving 9 bases between. Germline loops: CDR1 PRHDT, CDR2 FYEKMQ (reference sequence). The CDR3 contains 15 residues. The CDR3 nucleotides read TGTGCCAGCAGCTTAGGGGCGTTTGGTAATGAAAAACTGTTTTTT. Its translation: CASSLGAFGNEKLFF.

The genes are TRBV6-5 and TRBJ1-6; TRBD1 agrees at 7 bases. The CDR3 sequence is 15 residues long. CDR1 MNHEY and CDR2 SVGAGI come from the germline V gene. With V trimmed by 6 bases and J by 10 bases, 12 bases remained unmatched. CDR3 protein: CASSETGSAGSPLHF. CDR3 DNA: TGTGCCAGCAGCGAGACAGGGAGTGCGGGATCACCCCTCCACTTT.

The chain is built from TRBV4-3 and TRBJ2-5; TRBD1 agrees at 7 bases. Germline CDR1 and CDR2: LGHNA and YSLEER. This CDR3 spans 15 amino acids. The ends lost 0 bases at V and 6 bases at J; junction bases unmatched: 7. This CDR3 reads CASSQDPDRVKTQYF. The CDR3 DNA follows: TGCGCCAGCAGCCAAGACCCTGACAGGGTAAAGACCCAGTACTTC.

CDR3 sequence: CASSLGPRQGTEYF. In DNA, the CDR3 is TGTGCCAGCAGCTTGGGGCCCCGACAGGGGACGGAGTACTTC. V and J are TRBV5-4 and TRBJ2-7; 8 nucleotides agree with TRBD1. Germline V gene data show CDR1 as SGHNT and CDR2 as YYREEE (reference sequence). This CDR3 is 14 amino acids long. V shed 0 bases, J shed 11 bases, and the junction held 10 bases outside the gene matches.

The CDR3 here is CASSLLDRGDYGYTF. The CDR3 DNA is TGTGCCAGCAGCTTATTAGACAGGGGCGACTATGGCTACACCTTC. This chain connects TRBV7-9 to TRBJ1-2, with 8 bases fitting TRBD1. Germline V gene data show CDR1 as SEHNR and CDR2 as FQNEAQ (reference sequence). This CDR3 has 15 amino acids. Trimming at V came to 2 bases and at J to 3 bases, leaving 5 bases not matched to a gene.

V and J are TRBV7-9 and TRBJ2-1; TRBD2 aligns across 12 bases. CDR3 length: 14 residues. Germline V gives CDR1 SEHNR, CDR2 FQNEAQ (reference sequence). Trimming took 6 bases from V and 6 from J; bases not matched to a gene: 3. CDR3 bases: TGTGCCAGCAGGGGGGGACTAGCGGGCAATGAGCAGTTCTTC. It translates to CASRGGLAGNEQFF.

The chain carries TRBV7-9 and TRBJ2-2; 11 bases are a match to TRBD2. The V and J ends lost 2 bases and 6 bases, in that order; junction bases with no gene match: 2. This CDR3 is built from 15 residues. CDR1 is SEHNR and CDR2 is FQNEAQ in the germline V gene (reference sequence). The CDR3 region has the DNA TGTGCCAGCAGCTTAATACTAGCGGGGGCCGGGGAGCTGTTTTTT. Amino acid sequence: CASSLILAGAGELFF. Filled out from reference TRBV7-9 and TRBJ2-2, the complete variable domain reads DTGVSQNPRHKITKRGQNVTFRCDPISEHNRLYWYRQTLGQGPEFLTYFQNEAQLEKSRLLSDRFSAERPKGSFSTLEIQRTEQGDSAMYLCASSLILAGAGELFFGEGSRLTVL.

The chain links TRBV11-2 to TRBJ1-2, with a tentative D call TRBD1 (6 bases). Germline loops: CDR1 SGHAT, CDR2 FQNNGV. V lost 5 bases and J lost 3, with 25 bases in between. The CDR3 is made up of 18 amino acids. CDR3 residues: CASSTQRQLRGEDYGYTF. CDR3 sequence (DNA): TGTGCCAGCAGCACACAAAGACAACTCAGGGGCGAGGACTATGGCTACACCTTC.